The entry below describes one T cell receptor (beta chain). The target of this receptor is not known. Base quality data are lacking; no much larger clone is found one base away. Collaborating institutions collected whole blood in K2EDTA tubes following their own protocols. Collaborator samples were shipped for TCRbeta analysis as frozen whole blood, isolated PBMCs, or DNA extracted from either sample type. This entry belongs to a study of blood T cell repertoires in COVID-19 (dated by TCRdb to the early 2020s). Study-level background: Collaborator samples came from the United States, Italy and Spain and covered acute and convalescent phases of COVID-19. The material from the prospective study consisted of cDNA or gDNA derived from T cells, B-cell-depleted T cells, or PBMCs. Subjects who had been exposed to COVID-19, were actively infected with it, or had recovered from it provided the deeply sampled blood TCRbeta repertoires that made up the dataset. A freely available public database, intended as a resource for researchers studying the immune response to SARS-CoV-2, is where the repertoires were released. The samples were drawn from two sources: the first 160 participants of the ongoing ImmuneRACE study, and 1,000 to 1,500 subjects contributed by 6 global collaborators. Sample metadata almost always included a de-identified subject ID, COVID-19 status, age in years and sex. HLA class I and class II types, where available, came from metadata supplied by the sample provider rather than from assay-based typing. Study-wide findings and limitations: How much clinical and demographic metadata was included differed by source and by participant, and the metadata was provided uncurated.

TCRbeta CDR3 regions were amplified from genomic DNA by means of the immunoSEQ Assay, a bias-controlled multiplex PCR. As for how the authors treated the data: The number of nucleated cells in each sample was estimated by amplification of reference gene primers within the assay. To quantify the absolute abundance of each unique TCRbeta CDR3 rearrangement, sequence reads were collapsed and filtered. For each sample, productive Simpson clonality was calculated by taking the square root of Simpson's diversity index across productive rearrangements. TCRdb's version of the immuneACCESS table is confined to in-frame rearrangements and falls short of the full clone set. An unresolved V gene accounts for under half of the shortfall where checked; the remainder is of unknown origin. V and J calls and clone size come straight from that table; D and trimming were deduced from the DNA. A total of roughly 120,000 clones appear in this sample, less than 90% of them only once. In total, the top ten clones hold 1.5% to 2% of the sample.

CDR1 and CDR2 are read off the germline V gene (reference sequence) as LGHDT and YNNKEL. The CDR3, from cysteine to phenylalanine, totals 16 residues. Only the CDR3 part of the read is kept: 48 bases, read in frame from the first base. V and J are trimmed by 1 base and 7 bases, and the gene matches miss 7 bases of the junction. The chain was built from TRBV3-1 (or the pseudogene TRBV3-2) and TRBJ1-4; 9 central bases correspond to TRBD1. The sample consisted of peripheral blood. The TCR was taken from an older man with acute or convalescent COVID-19. The bases are TGTGCCAGCAGCCAAGGGGGAACAGGGGGCTTTGAAAAACTGTTTTTT. This sequence encodes CASSQGGTGGFEKLFF.